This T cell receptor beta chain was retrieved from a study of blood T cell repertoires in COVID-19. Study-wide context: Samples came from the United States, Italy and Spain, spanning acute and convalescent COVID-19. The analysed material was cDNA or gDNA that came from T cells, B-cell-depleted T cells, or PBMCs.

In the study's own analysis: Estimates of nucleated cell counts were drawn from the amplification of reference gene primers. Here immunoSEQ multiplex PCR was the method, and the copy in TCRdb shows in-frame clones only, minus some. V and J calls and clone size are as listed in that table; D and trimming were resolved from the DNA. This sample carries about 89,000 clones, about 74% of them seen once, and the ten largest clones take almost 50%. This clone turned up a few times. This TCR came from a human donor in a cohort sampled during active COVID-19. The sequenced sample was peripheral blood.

CDR3 protein: CASSYSLPDSPYEQYF. CDR3 nucleotide sequence: TGTGCCAGCAGTTACTCGCTTCCGGACAGCCCCTACGAGCAGTACTTC. This rearrangement joins TRBV6-5 to TRBJ2-7, with a possible D match to TRBD1 (6 bases). Trimming cost V 0 bases and J 2 bases, with 14 bases left between them. CDR1 and CDR2 (germline): MNHEY, SVGAGI. CDR3 length: 16 amino acids.